A selection of T cell receptor beta chains follows, all from one sample in a study of T cell changes during pregnancy in multiple sclerosis. Profiling relied on immunoSEQ multiplex PCR, and the TCRdb table lists in-frame clones only, not all of them. The table has fewer than 85,000 clones, 92% seen once; the top ten hold 1.5% to 2%. Sequenced material: peripheral blood, taken in the first trimester of pregnancy. The receptors were gathered from a female donor in good health, enrolled as a control in a pregnancy study. Each CDR3 is given with its conserved first and last residue. A D gene is named only where the DNA matches it firmly. The listing skips clone size in some rows; elsewhere it reads once, few, many or a size class.

clone size: .
J gene: TRBJ2-7
D gene: TRBD1
V gene: TRBV10-3
CDR3 protein: CAISSGTGRYEQYF
CDR3 DNA: TGTGCCATCAGTTCCGGGACAGGGCGGTACGAGCAGTACTTC

clone size: .
J gene: TRBJ1-4
D gene: .
V gene: TRBV28
CDR3 protein: CASRRGDATNEKLFF
CDR3 DNA: TGTGCCAGCAGACGGGGGGATGCAACTAATGAAAAACTGTTTTTT

clone size: .
J gene: TRBJ2-1
D gene: .
V gene: TRBV28
CDR3 protein: CASGAGGSYNEQFF
CDR3 DNA: TGTGCCAGTGGAGCGGGCGGCTCCTACAATGAGCAGTTCTTC

clone size: .
J gene: TRBJ1-5
D gene: .
V gene: TRBV29-1
CDR3 protein: CSVGAGLNQPQHF
CDR3 DNA: TGCAGCGTGGGTGCAGGGCTTAATCAGCCCCAGCATTTT

clone size: .
J gene: TRBJ1-4
D gene: TRBD1
V gene: TRBV27
CDR3 protein: CASSRDRGLIQEKLFF
CDR3 DNA: TGTGCCAGCAGTCGGGACAGGGGGCTAATACAAGAAAAACTGTTTTTT

clone size: once
J gene: TRBJ2-1
D gene: .
V gene: TRBV6-5
CDR3 protein: CASSYLGGEQFF
CDR3 DNA: TGTGCCAGCAGTTACTTGGGGGGTGAGCAGTTCTTC

clone size: .
J gene: TRBJ2-3
D gene: TRBD1
V gene: TRBV27
CDR3 protein: CASSLMGRGLPDTQYF
CDR3 DNA: TGTGCCAGCAGTTTAATGGGCAGGGGGCTACCAGATACGCAGTATTTT

clone size: .
J gene: TRBJ1-5
D gene: .
V gene: TRBV19
CDR3 protein: CASSPTVYNQPQHF
CDR3 DNA: TGTGCCAGTAGCCCCACCGTCTACAATCAGCCCCAGCATTTT

clone size: .
J gene: TRBJ2-7
D gene: .
V gene: TRBV5-1
CDR3 protein: CASSLDATFYEQYF
CDR3 DNA: TGCGCCAGCAGCTTGGATGCGACTTTCTACGAGCAGTACTTC

clone size: .
J gene: TRBJ1-5
D gene: .
V gene: TRBV19
CDR3 protein: CASSLPVSGNQPQHF
CDR3 DNA: TGTGCCAGTAGTCTTCCTGTGAGTGGCAATCAGCCCCAGCATTTT

clone size: .
J gene: TRBJ2-7
D gene: TRBD2
V gene: TRBV11-2
CDR3 protein: CASSSSGGTGQYF
CDR3 DNA: TGTGCCAGCAGCTCTAGCGGGGGTACGGGGCAGTACTTC

clone size: .
J gene: TRBJ2-7
D gene: .
V gene: TRBV5-4
CDR3 protein: CASSLGLSPYEQYF
CDR3 DNA: TGTGCCAGCAGCTTGGGTTTAAGCCCCTACGAGCAGTACTTC

clone size: .
J gene: TRBJ2-7
D gene: TRBD1
V gene: TRBV5-1
CDR3 protein: CASSRQGDISYEQYF
CDR3 DNA: TGCGCCAGCAGCCGACAGGGCGACATCTCCTACGAGCAGTACTTC

clone size: .
J gene: TRBJ1-1
D gene: .
V gene: TRBV14
CDR3 protein: CASSPKHRDPMNTEAFF
CDR3 DNA: TGTGCCAGCAGCCCAAAGCACAGGGATCCGATGAACACTGAAGCTTTCTTT

clone size: .
J gene: TRBJ2-6
D gene: .
V gene: TRBV6-5
CDR3 protein: CASTRGTSGANVLTF
CDR3 DNA: TGTGCCAGCACCCGGGGAACCTCTGGGGCCAACGTCCTGACTTTC